This TCR beta chain was captured in a study of post-analysis software for immune sequencing data. Unique molecular identifiers had been added to the TCR beta cDNA libraries. Researchers reported a few hundred thousand cDNA molecules coming from around 1 to 10 million T cells. MiXCR, applied by TCRdb to the PCR reads, yields one record per CDR3 protein. The profile shows hundreds of thousands of distinct CDR3 sequences, approximately 60% of them singletons. Overall study results and limits: Included in a set of roughly 5 TRBV segments more frequent in patients than controls were TRBV5-6, TRBV5-1 and TRBV20-1.

A few counts support this clonotype. Its target is not known. The length of the CDR3 is 14 residues. V dropped 3 bases and J dropped 2 bases, with 10 bases sitting between them. Per the germline V gene, CDR1 is LGHNA and CDR2 is YNFKEQ. What was sequenced was blood. The clonotype originates from a girl aged 2 to 9 with multiple sclerosis. The chain recombines TRBV4-2 with TRBJ2-5, with a tentative D call TRBD2 (5 bases). CDR3 protein: CASSQLGLQETQYF. The CDR3 nucleotides read TGTGCCAGCAGCCAGTTAGGACTTCAAGAGACCCAGTACTTC.